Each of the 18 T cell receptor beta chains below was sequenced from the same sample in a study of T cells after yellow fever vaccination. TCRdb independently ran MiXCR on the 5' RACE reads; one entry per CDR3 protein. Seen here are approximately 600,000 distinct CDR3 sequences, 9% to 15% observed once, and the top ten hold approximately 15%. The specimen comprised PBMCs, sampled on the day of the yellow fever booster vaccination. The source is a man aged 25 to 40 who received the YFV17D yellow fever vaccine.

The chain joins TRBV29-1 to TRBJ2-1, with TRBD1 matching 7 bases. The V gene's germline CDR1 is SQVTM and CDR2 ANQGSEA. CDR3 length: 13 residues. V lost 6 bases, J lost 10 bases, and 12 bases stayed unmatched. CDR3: CSVEKRSGGEQFF. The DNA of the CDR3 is TGCAGCGTCGAAAAACGGTCAGGGGGAGAGCAGTTCTTC.

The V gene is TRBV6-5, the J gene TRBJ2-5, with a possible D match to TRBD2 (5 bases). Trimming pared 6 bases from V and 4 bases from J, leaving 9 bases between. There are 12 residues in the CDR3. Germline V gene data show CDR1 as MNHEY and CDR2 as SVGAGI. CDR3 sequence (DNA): TGTGCCAGCAGCCGCGAGGGAGAGACCCAGTACTTC. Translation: CASSREGETQYF.

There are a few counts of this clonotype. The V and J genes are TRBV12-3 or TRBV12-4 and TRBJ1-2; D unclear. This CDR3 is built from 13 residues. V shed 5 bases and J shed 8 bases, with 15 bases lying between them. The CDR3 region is CASSPRASWGYTF. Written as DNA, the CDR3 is TGTGCCAGCAGTCCCCGGGCATCGTGGGGCTACACCTTC.

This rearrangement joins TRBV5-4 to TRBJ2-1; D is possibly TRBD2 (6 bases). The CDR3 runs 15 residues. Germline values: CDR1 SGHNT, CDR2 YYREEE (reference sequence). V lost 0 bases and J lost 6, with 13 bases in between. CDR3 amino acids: CASSLVFAGRNEQFF. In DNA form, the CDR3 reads TGTGCCAGCAGCTTGGTATTCGCGGGACGCAATGAGCAGTTCTTC. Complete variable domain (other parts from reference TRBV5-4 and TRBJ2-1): ETGVTQSPTHLIKTRGQQVTLRCSSQSGHNTVSWYQQALGQGPQFIFQYYREEENGRGNFPPRFSGLQFPNYSSELNVNALELDDSALYLCASSLVFAGRNEQFFGPGTRLTVL.

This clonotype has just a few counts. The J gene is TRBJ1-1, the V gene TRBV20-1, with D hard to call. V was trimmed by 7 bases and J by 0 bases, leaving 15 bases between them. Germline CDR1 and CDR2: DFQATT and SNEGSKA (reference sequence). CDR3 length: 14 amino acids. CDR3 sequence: CSGARRSMNTEAFF. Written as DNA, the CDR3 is TGCAGTGGAGCCAGGCGGTCCATGAACACTGAAGCTTTCTTT.

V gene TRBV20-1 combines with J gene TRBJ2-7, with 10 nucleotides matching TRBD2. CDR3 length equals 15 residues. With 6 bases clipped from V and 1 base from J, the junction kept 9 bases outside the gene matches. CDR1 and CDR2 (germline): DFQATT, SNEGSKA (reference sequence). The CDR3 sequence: CSAQTLAGESYEQYF. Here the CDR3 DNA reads TGCAGTGCCCAGACCCTAGCGGGAGAGTCCTACGAGCAGTACTTC.

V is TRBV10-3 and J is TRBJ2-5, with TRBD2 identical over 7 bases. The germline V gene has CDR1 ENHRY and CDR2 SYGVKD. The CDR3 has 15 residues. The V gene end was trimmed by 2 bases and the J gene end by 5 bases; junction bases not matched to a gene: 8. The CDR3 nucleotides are TGTGCCATCAGTGAGGGAGCGGGGCCGCGGGAGACCCAGTACTTC. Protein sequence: CAISEGAGPRETQYF.

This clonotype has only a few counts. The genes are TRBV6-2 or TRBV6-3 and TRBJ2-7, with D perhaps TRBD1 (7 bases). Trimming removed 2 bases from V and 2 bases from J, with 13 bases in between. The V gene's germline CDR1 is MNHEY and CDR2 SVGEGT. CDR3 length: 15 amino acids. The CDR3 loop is CASSYAGQITYEQYF. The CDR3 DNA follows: TGTGCCAGCAGTTACGCGGGACAGATAACCTACGAGCAGTACTTC.

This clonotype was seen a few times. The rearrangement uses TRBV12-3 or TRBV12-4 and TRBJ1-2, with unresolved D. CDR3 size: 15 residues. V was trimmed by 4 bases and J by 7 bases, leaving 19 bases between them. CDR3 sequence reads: CASSSTTPTRRGYTF. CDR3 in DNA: TGTGCCAGCAGTTCCACAACTCCGACCAGGCGTGGCTACACCTTC.

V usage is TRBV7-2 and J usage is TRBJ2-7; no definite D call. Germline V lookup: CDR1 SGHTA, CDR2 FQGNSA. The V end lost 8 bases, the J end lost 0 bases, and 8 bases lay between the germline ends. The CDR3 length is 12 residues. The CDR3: CASPPDSYEQYF. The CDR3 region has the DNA TGTGCCAGCCCTCCCGACTCCTACGAGCAGTACTTC.

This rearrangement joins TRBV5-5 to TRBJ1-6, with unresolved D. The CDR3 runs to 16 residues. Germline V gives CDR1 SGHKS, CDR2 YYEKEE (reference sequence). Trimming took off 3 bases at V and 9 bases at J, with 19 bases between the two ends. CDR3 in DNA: TGTGCCAGCAGCTACGCTTCGGGGTCTTCCCCTTCACCCCTCCACTTT. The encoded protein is CASSYASGSSPSPLHF.

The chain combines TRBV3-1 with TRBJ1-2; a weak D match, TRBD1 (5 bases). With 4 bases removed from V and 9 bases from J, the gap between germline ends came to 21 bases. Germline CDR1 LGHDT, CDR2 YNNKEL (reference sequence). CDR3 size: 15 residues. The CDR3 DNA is TGTGCCAGCAGCCCCCAGATGTTGGCAGGGAGTAGCTACACCTTC. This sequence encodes CASSPQMLAGSSYTF.

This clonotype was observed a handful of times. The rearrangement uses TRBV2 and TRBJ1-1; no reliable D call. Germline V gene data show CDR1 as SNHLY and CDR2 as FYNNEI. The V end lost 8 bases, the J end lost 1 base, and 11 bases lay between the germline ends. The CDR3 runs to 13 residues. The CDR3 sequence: CASGRFTNTEAFF. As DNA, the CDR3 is TGTGCCAGCGGGCGTTTTACGAACACTGAAGCTTTCTTT.

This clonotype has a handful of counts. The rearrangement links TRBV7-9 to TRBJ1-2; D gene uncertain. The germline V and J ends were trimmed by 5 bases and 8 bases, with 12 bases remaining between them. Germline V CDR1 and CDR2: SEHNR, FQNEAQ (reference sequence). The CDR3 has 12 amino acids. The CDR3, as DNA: TGTGCCAGCAGCCCTCCCACCCGCGGCTACACCTTC. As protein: CASSPPTRGYTF.

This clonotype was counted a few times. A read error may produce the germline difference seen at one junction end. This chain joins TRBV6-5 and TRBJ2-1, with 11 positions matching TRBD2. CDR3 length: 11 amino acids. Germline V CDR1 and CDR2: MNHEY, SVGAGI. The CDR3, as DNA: TGTGCCAGCAGTTCGGGACTAGCGGAAATCTTC. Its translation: CASSSGLAEIF.

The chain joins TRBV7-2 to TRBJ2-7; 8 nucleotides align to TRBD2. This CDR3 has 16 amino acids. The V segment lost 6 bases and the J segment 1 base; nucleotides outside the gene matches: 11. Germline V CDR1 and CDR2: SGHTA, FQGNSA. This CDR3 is CASSGRFERGSYEQYF. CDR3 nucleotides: TGTGCCAGCAGTGGCAGATTCGAGCGGGGGTCCTACGAGCAGTACTTC.

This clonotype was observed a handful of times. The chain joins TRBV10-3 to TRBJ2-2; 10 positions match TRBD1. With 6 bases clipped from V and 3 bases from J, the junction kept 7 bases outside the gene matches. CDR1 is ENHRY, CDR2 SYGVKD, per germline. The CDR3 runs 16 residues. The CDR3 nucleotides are TGTGCCATCAGAAACGACAGGGGGCAAGACACCGGGGAGCTGTTTTTT. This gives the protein CAIRNDRGQDTGELFF.

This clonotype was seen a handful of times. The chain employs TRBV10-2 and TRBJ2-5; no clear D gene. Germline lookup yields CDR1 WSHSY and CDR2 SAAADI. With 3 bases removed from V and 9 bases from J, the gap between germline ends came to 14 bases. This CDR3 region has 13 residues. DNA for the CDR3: TGCGCCAGCAGTGAAAATGGTGGGATGGCCCAGTACTTC. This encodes CASSENGGMAQYF.